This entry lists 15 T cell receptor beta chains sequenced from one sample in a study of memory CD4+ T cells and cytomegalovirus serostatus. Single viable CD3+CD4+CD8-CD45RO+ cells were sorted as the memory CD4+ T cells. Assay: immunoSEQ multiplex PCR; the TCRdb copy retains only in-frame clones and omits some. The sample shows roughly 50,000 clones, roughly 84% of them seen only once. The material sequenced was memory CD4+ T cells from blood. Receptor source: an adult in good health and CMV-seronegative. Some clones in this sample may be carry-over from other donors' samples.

CDR3 residues: CASSRPGTGLTEAFF. The DNA of the CDR3 is TGTGCCAGCAGCCGACCGGGGACAGGGCTTACTGAAGCTTTCTTT. This chain links TRBV4-2 with TRBJ1-1; 9 bases align to TRBD1. Trimming cost V 4 bases and J 5 bases; bases outside gene matches: 8. The CDR3 totals 15 residues. Germline loops: CDR1 LGHNA, CDR2 YNFKEQ.

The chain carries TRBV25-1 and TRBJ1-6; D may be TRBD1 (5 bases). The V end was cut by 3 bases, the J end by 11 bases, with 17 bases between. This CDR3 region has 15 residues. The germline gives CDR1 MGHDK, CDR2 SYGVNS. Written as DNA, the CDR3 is TGTGCCAGCAGTGAGGGGACTTTAGAGAGTACACCCCTCCACTTT. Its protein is CASSEGTLESTPLHF.

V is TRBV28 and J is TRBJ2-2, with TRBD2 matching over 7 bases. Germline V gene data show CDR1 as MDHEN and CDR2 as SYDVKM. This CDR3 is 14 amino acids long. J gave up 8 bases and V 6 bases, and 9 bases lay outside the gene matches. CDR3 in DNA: TGTGCCAGCAGGACTTCAACTAGCGTAGGGGAGCTGTTTTTT. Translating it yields CASRTSTSVGELFF.

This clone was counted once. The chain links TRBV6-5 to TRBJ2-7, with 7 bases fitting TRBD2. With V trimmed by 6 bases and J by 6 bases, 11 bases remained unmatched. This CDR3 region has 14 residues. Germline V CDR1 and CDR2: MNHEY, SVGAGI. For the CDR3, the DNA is TGTGCCAGCAGCTACGGGACGGGAGGCTCCGAGCAGTACTTC. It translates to CASSYGTGGSEQYF.

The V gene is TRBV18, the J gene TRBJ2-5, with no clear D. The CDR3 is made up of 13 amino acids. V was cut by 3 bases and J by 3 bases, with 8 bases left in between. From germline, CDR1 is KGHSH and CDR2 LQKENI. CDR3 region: CASSPRLEETQYF. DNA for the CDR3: TGTGCCAGCTCACCCCGATTGGAAGAGACCCAGTACTTC. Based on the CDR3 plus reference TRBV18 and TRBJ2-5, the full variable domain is NAGVMQNPRHLVRRRGQEARLRCSPMKGHSHVYWYRQLPEEGLKFMVYLQKENIIDESGMPKERFSAEFPKEGPSILRIQQVVRGDSAAYFCASSPRLEETQYFGPGTRLLVL.

The CDR3 loop is CASSILSRGYEQYF. CDR3 coding DNA: TGTGCCAGTAGTATCCTCTCTAGGGGCTACGAGCAGTACTTC. The rearrangement uses TRBV19 and TRBJ2-7, with D possibly being TRBD1 (5 bases). CDR1 is LNHDA, CDR2 SQIVND, per germline (reference sequence). CDR3 length equals 14 residues. Trimming took off 3 bases at V and 3 bases at J, with 12 bases between the two ends.

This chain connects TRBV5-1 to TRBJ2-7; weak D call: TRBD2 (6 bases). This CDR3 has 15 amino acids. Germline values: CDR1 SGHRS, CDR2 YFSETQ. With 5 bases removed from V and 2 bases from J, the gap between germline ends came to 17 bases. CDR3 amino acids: CASRWGAGQTYEQYF. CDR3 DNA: TGCGCCAGCAGATGGGGCGCGGGGCAAACCTACGAGCAGTACTTC. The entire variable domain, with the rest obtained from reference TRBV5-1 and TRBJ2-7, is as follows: KAGVTQTPRYLIKTRGQQVTLSCSPISGHRSVSWYQQTPGQGLQFLFEYFSETQRNKGNFPGRFSGRQFSNSRSEMNVSTLELGDSALYLCASRWGAGQTYEQYFGPGTRLTVT.

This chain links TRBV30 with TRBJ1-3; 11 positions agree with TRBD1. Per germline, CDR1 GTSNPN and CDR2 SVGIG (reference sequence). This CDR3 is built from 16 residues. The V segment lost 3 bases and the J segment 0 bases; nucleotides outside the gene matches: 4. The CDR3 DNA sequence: TGTGCCTGGAGGTGGGACAGGGGGAGCTCTGGAAACACCATATATTTT. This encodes CAWRWDRGSSGNTIYF.

This CDR3 reads CASSLSRNNYGYTF. In nucleotides, the CDR3 is TGTGCCAGCAGCTTAAGTCGAAACAACTATGGCTACACCTTC. The chain has TRBV7-9 and TRBJ1-2, with D hard to call. Germline CDR1 reads SEHNR; CDR2 reads FQNEAQ (reference sequence). Deletions cut 2 bases from V and 2 bases from J, with 9 bases between. The CDR3 has 14 amino acids.

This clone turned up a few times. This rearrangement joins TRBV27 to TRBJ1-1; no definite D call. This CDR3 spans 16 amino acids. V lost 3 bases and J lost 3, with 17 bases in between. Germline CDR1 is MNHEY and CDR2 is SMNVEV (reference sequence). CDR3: CASSFSTRRRDTEAFF. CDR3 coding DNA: TGTGCCAGCAGTTTCTCGACCCGGAGGCGGGACACTGAAGCTTTCTTT.

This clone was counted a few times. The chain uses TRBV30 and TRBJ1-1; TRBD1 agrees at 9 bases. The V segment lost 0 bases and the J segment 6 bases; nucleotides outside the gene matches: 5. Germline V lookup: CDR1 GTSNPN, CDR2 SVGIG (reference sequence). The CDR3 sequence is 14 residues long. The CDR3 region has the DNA TGTGCCTGGAGTGTAATTAGGACAGGGGCTGAAGCTTTCTTT. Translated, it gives CAWSVIRTGAEAFF.

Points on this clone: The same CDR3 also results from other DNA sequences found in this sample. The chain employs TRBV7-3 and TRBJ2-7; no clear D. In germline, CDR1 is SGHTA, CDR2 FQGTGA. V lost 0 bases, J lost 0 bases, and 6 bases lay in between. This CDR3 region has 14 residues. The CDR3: CASSLTHSSYEQYF. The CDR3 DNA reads TGTGCCAGCAGCTTAACCCACAGCTCCTACGAGCAGTACTTC.

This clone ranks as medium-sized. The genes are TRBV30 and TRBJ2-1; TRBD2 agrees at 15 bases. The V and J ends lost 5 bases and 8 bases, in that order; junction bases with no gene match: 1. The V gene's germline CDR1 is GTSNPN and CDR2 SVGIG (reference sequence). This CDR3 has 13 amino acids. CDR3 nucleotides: TGTGCCTGGGGACTAGCGGGAGGGGATGAGCAGTTCTTC. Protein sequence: CAWGLAGGDEQFF.

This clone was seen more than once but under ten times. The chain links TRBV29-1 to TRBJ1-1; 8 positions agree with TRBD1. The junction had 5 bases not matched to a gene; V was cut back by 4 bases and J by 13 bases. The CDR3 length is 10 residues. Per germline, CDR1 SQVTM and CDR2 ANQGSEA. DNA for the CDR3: TGCAGCGTTGGGGCAGGGGGCGGTTTCTTT. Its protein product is CSVGAGGGFF.

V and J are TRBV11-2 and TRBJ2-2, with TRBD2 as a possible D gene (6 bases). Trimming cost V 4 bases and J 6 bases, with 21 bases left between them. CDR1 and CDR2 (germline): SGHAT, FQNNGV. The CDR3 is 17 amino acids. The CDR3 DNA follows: TGTGCCAGCAGCTACGGGGAGTTGCGGGGAGGTGCCGGGGAGCTGTTTTTT. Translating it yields CASSYGELRGGAGELFF.